This T cell receptor beta chain emerged from a study of chemoradiotherapy in HPV16-positive cancers (dated by TCRdb to 2022 to 2024). Regarding the research as a whole: Candidate HPV-specific T-cell clones and common TCR motifs were defined through functional T-cell assays on cells from a couple of HPV16-positive patients. The candidate HPV-specific TCRs and motifs were then tracked in TCR repertoires from about 90 patients with HPV-related cancers. The study asked whether T-cell immunity against the HPV oncoproteins E6 and E7 changes during chemoradiotherapy and whether it affects survival.

Deletion took 10 bases off V and 1 base off J, with a span of 17 bases between the germline ends. The germline V gene encodes CDR1 SNHLY and CDR2 FYNNEI. The CDR3, from cysteine to phenylalanine, totals 14 residues. Of the read, only the CDR3 DNA is kept; its 42 bases are in frame from base 1. What the study reported, not specific to this receptor: Improved recurrence-free survival in HPV16-positive patients was associated with expansion of HPV-responsive T cells during chemoradiotherapy. Expansion of candidate HPV-specific clones and E7-related TCR motifs was observed in the tumor microenvironment during treatment, whereas no such expansion was observed for non-HPV-specific T cells. The functional definition of HPV-specific T cells came from only a couple of HPV16-positive patients, and the survival association was reported for HPV16-positive patients.

The library was made by the immunoSEQ multiplex PCR assay. The clones in this table, taken by TCRdb from immuneACCESS, are in-frame only. Not every clone is retained; where verified, under half of the shortfall comes from an unresolved V gene, and the cause of the rest is unknown. Here the sample has under 40,000 clones; 80% to 90% occur a single time. The ten largest clones take up 3% to 4% of the sample. Repertoires were sampled repeatedly over the course of chemoradiotherapy so that clonal expansion in the tumor microenvironment could be followed. Note on this clone: This receptor's antigen is unknown. No qualities accompany the bases; no much larger clone lies one base away.

Rearrangement joined TRBV2 to TRBJ2-7; a confident D gene designation cannot be given. Sequencing used blood, obtained from a patient who underwent chemoradiotherapy. The TCR was taken from a human donor with HPV-associated anogenital cancer. The CDR3 has the sequence CATSEIYLSYEQYF. The sequence in DNA is TGTGCCACTTCGGAGATATACCTATCCTACGAGCAGTACTTC.